This passage covers 4 T cell receptor beta chains from one sample sequenced in a study of blood T cell repertoires in COVID-19. Produced via immunoSEQ multiplex PCR; TCRdb's table is partial and in-frame only. This table has some 390,000 clones, around nine tenths appearing once. The material sequenced was peripheral blood. These receptors originate from a woman in her forties with COVID-19, enrolled during active disease.

This rearrangement joins TRBV23-1 to TRBJ2-2, with TRBD1 as a possible D gene (5 bases). TRBV23-1 is treated as an ORF (open reading frame) with a function not yet certain. Trimming took 0 bases from V and 6 from J, leaving 17 bases between them. The CDR3 length is 17 residues. This chain's CDR3 is CASSQSIRAHRAGELFF. In nucleotides, the CDR3 is TGCGCCAGCAGTCAATCTATCAGGGCCCACCGGGCCGGGGAGCTGTTTTTT.

The chain uses TRBV6-5 and TRBJ1-1; possibly TRBD1 for D (5 bases). Deletions cut 2 bases from V and 4 bases from J, with 11 bases between. The CDR3 is made up of 14 amino acids. CDR1 and CDR2 (germline): MNHEY, SVGAGI. CDR3 DNA: TGTGCCAGCAGTTACGACGGGGGACGCACTGAAGCTTTCTTT. This codes for CASSYDGGRTEAFF.

The chain combines TRBV2 with TRBJ1-2, with D possibly TRBD1 on 5 matching bases. Between the trimmed V and J ends, which lost 1 base and 8 bases, there was a span of 17 bases. CDR1 and CDR2 (germline): SNHLY, FYNNEI. The CDR3 totals 15 residues. CDR3 DNA: TGTGCCAGCAGTGAAGGAGAGCCAGGGCGGGAGGGCTACACCTTC. It codes for CASSEGEPGREGYTF.

The chain recombines TRBV3-1 (or the pseudogene TRBV3-2) with TRBJ1-1; no firm D call. The V end was cut by 4 bases, the J end by 8 bases, with 14 bases between. This CDR3 comprises 13 residues. Per germline, CDR1 LGHDT and CDR2 YNNKEL (reference sequence). The chain's CDR3 is CASSLLPLAEAFF. The CDR3 region has the DNA TGTGCCAGCAGCCTACTACCCCTCGCCGAAGCTTTCTTT.